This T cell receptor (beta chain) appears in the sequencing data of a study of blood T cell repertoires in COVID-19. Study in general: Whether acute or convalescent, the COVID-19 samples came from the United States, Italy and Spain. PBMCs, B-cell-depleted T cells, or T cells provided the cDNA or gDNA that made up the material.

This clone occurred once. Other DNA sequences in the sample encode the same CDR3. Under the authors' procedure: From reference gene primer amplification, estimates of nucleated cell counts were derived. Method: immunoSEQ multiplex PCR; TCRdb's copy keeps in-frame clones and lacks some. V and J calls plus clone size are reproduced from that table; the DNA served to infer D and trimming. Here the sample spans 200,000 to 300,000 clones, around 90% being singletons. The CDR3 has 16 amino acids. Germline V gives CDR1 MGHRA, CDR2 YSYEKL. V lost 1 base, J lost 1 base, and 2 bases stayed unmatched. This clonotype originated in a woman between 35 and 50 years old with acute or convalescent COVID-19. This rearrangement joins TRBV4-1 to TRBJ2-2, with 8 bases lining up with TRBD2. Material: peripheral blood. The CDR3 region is CASSQGLAGNTGELFF. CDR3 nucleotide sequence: TGCGCCAGCAGCCAAGGGCTAGCGGGGAACACCGGGGAGCTGTTTTTT.